This passage covers 27 T cell receptor beta chains from one sample sequenced in a study of blood T cell repertoires in COVID-19. Sequencing was performed with immunoSEQ multiplex PCR; in TCRdb, only in-frame clones are kept and a portion is missing. The table records 300,000 to 400,000 clones, 89% of them present only once. The sequenced sample consisted of peripheral blood. Receptors were obtained from a woman in her twenties or thirties with COVID-19, enrolled during active disease.

This clone was observed a single time. The rearrangement joins TRBV6-5 to TRBJ2-3, with 10 bases fitting TRBD2. With V trimmed by 9 bases and J by 5 bases, 8 bases remained unmatched. The germline V gene has CDR1 MNHEY and CDR2 SVGAGI. CDR3 length equals 14 residues. The CDR3 sequence is CASSLAGAGDTQYF. CDR3 nucleotides: TGTGCCAGTAGCCTAGCGGGAGCCGGAGATACGCAGTATTTT.

V usage is TRBV6-5 and J usage is TRBJ1-2; D is perhaps TRBD1 (6 bases). Trimming cost V 6 bases and J 0 bases, with 11 bases left between them. There are 14 residues in the CDR3. Germline values: CDR1 MNHEY, CDR2 SVGAGI. The CDR3 region is CASRSTGSNYGYTF. CDR3 sequence (DNA): TGTGCCAGCAGGTCCACAGGGTCTAACTATGGCTACACCTTC.

The chain recombines TRBV4-3 with TRBJ1-6, with D perhaps matching TRBD1 (5 bases). This CDR3 spans 15 amino acids. The V end lost 0 bases, the J end lost 10 bases, and 13 bases lay between the germline ends. The germline V gene has CDR1 LGHNA and CDR2 YSLEER. In nucleotides, the CDR3 is TGCGCCAGCAGCCAAGAAGGGAGGGGAGACTCACCCCTCCACTTT. This sequence encodes CASSQEGRGDSPLHF.

This sequence joins TRBV24-1 and TRBJ2-1, with TRBD1 matching over 7 bases. With V trimmed by 1 base and J by 5 bases, 7 bases remained unmatched. Germline CDR1 KGHDR, CDR2 SFDVKD. This CDR3 has 16 amino acids. The CDR3 sequence: CATSDFTGQHNNEQFF. CDR3 nucleotide sequence: TGTGCCACCAGTGATTTTACGGGACAGCATAACAATGAGCAGTTCTTC.

This chain links TRBV7-9 with TRBJ2-1; 8 bases are shared with TRBD2. Trimming took 5 bases from V and 9 from J; bases not matched to a gene: 12. Germline CDR1 is SEHNR and CDR2 is FQNEAQ (reference sequence). CDR3 length: 15 amino acids. The CDR3 loop reads CASSPRSGRWVEQFF. The CDR3 bases are TGTGCCAGCAGCCCTAGGAGCGGGAGATGGGTTGAGCAGTTCTTC.

This chain uses TRBV19 with TRBJ2-7; D not certain. The CDR3 has 11 residues. CDR1 is LNHDA, CDR2 SQIVND, per germline (reference sequence). V lost 4 bases and J lost 6, with 7 bases in between. The CDR3 DNA is TGTGCCAGTAGTAACCTCGGCGAGCAGTACTTC. It codes for CASSNLGEQYF.

The chain carries TRBV5-5 and TRBJ2-5; TRBD2 matches at 11 bases. Germline-derived CDR1 and CDR2 are SGHKS and YYEKEE (reference sequence). The V and J ends lost 2 bases and 4 bases, in that order; junction bases with no gene match: 1. The CDR3 totals 14 residues. CDR3 nucleotides: TGTGCCAGCAGCTTTGGGACTAGCGGAGAGACCCAGTACTTC. Translated: CASSFGTSGETQYF.

The chain combines TRBV6-1 with TRBJ1-1, with D possibly being TRBD1 (6 bases). The V gene's germline CDR1 is MNHNS and CDR2 SASEGT. Trimming pared 8 bases from V and 5 bases from J, leaving 18 bases between. CDR3 length: 14 residues. CDR3 DNA sequence: TGTGCCAGCTCCGTCGCGCCGGGACAAACTGAAGCTTTCTTT. Protein: CASSVAPGQTEAFF.

This clone was counted only a few times. This chain uses TRBV28 with TRBJ1-6; D gene unclear. This CDR3 contains 19 residues. The V end was cut by 3 bases, the J end by 0 bases, with 18 bases between. Germline assignment: CDR1 MDHEN and CDR2 SYDVKM. In nucleotides, the CDR3 is TGTGCCAGCAGTTTCCGAATAGGACGGAGGAGCTCCTATAATTCACCCCTCCACTTT. Translated: CASSFRIGRRSSYNSPLHF.

This rearrangement joins TRBV2 to TRBJ2-2; 9 nucleotides match TRBD1. Germline V gene lookup returns CDR1 SNHLY and CDR2 FYNNEI. The CDR3 extends over 17 amino acids. Trimming cost V 7 bases and J 5 bases; bases outside gene matches: 14. The CDR3 region is CASTFPGTGFGTGELFF. As DNA, the CDR3 is TGTGCCAGCACCTTTCCAGGGACAGGGTTCGGAACCGGGGAGCTGTTTTTT.

The rearrangement joins TRBV20-1 to TRBJ2-5; D unresolved. V was clipped by 3 bases and J by 5 bases, with 7 bases between them. From germline, CDR1 is DFQATT and CDR2 SNEGSKA (reference sequence). CDR3 length: 11 amino acids. The chain's CDR3 is CSASGSETQYF. The CDR3 DNA follows: TGCAGTGCTAGCGGGTCGGAGACCCAGTACTTC.

J is TRBJ2-2 and V is TRBV19; tentative D call: TRBD1 (6 bases). Germline-derived CDR1 and CDR2 are LNHDA and SQIVND (reference sequence). The CDR3 totals 15 residues. The V end lost 9 bases, the J end lost 3 bases, and 17 bases lay between the germline ends. The CDR3 protein is CASLRQAEHTGELFF. CDR3 nucleotide sequence: TGTGCCAGCCTTAGACAGGCAGAACACACCGGGGAGCTGTTTTTT.

The genes are TRBV4-3 and TRBJ1-2; 7 positions match TRBD1. V shed 3 bases, J shed 5 bases, and the junction held 12 bases outside the gene matches. Germline V gene sequence: CDR1 LGHNA, CDR2 YSLEER. The CDR3 contains 16 residues. The CDR3 spells CASSQGLGQKFYGYTF. The CDR3 nucleotides read TGCGCCAGCAGCCAGGGGCTGGGACAGAAGTTTTATGGCTACACCTTC.

This sequence joins TRBV7-2 and TRBJ1-2, with 12 bases that match TRBD1. The CDR3 runs 16 residues. CDR1 is SGHTA and CDR2 is FQGNSA in the germline V gene. With V trimmed by 1 base and J by 8 bases, 8 bases remained unmatched. In DNA form, the CDR3 reads TGTGCCAGCAGCTTAGGGGGGACAGGGGGCAAGCTCGGCTACACCTTC. It specifies CASSLGGTGGKLGYTF.

This clone has a single count. The rearrangement uses TRBV2 and TRBJ2-5, with a weak D call TRBD2 (7 bases). V was clipped by 3 bases and J by 4 bases, with 12 bases between them. CDR1 and CDR2 from the germline V gene are SNHLY and FYNNEI. The CDR3 consists of 14 residues. The DNA for the CDR3 is TGTGCCAGCAGTGAGGTTCGGGGGGCAGAGACCCAGTACTTC. Translation gives CASSEVRGAETQYF.

V gene TRBV28 combines with J gene TRBJ2-3; unclear D gene. Germline V gene sequence: CDR1 MDHEN, CDR2 SYDVKM. The CDR3 spans 12 residues. V lost 6 bases and J 3 bases, leaving 7 bases between the germline ends. CDR3 sequence (DNA): TGTGCCAGCAGAACCGGGACAGATACGCAGTATTTT. It yields the protein CASRTGTDTQYF.

The rearrangement joins TRBV6-2 or TRBV6-3 to TRBJ1-2; D remains unclear. The CDR3 is 13 amino acids. Between the trimmed V and J ends, which lost 2 bases and 8 bases, there was a span of 12 bases. The V gene's germline CDR1 is MNHEY and CDR2 SVGEGT. The CDR3 nucleotides read TGTGCCAGCAGTTACGAGGCTCGGCGGGGCTACACCTTC. This codes for CASSYEARRGYTF.

This clone was seen a handful of times. The V call is TRBV7-2, the J call TRBJ2-2; the D gene is possibly TRBD1 (6 bases). The ends were cut back, 2 bases at V and 14 bases at J, with 12 bases in the middle. The CDR3 is made up of 12 amino acids. From germline, CDR1 is SGHTA and CDR2 FQGNSA. The CDR3: CASSLSRGKLFF. CDR3 in DNA: TGTGCCAGCAGCTTATCAAGGGGGAAACTGTTTTTT.

Note on this clone: The sample contains more than one DNA sequence encoding this CDR3. V and J are TRBV7-2 and TRBJ1-1; D is possibly TRBD1 (6 bases). Germline V CDR1 and CDR2: SGHTA, FQGNSA. The CDR3 covers 14 residues. Trimming cost V 1 base and J 2 bases, with 8 bases left between them. The chain's CDR3 is CASSLGGTNTEAFF. The CDR3 DNA reads TGTGCCAGCAGCTTAGGAGGGACAAACACTGAAGCTTTCTTT.

The CDR3 DNA follows: TGCAGCGTTGAAGTTGGGGGAGGCGAAAAACTGTTTTTT. It yields the protein CSVEVGGGEKLFF. The chain uses TRBV29-1 and TRBJ1-4; D possibly corresponds to TRBD1 (5 bases). From germline, CDR1 is SQVTM and CDR2 ANQGSEA. CDR3 length: 13 residues. V lost 1 base to trimming and J lost 8 bases, with 11 bases between them.

This clone was picked up a small number of times. The chain links TRBV23-1 to TRBJ1-2; maybe TRBD1 (6 bases). TRBV23-1 is noted as an ORF with a role that remains uncertain. V gave up 8 bases and J gave up 6 bases, with 13 bases separating them. The CDR3 contains 12 residues. CDR3 DNA: TGCGCCAGCCTGACAGGTACGAATGGCTACACCTTC. Translation gives CASLTGTNGYTF.

The chain carries TRBV2 and TRBJ2-1; D call uncertain. CDR3 length equals 14 residues. V was shortened by 6 bases and J by 4 bases, with 13 bases between the two germline ends. Germline CDR1 SNHLY, CDR2 FYNNEI. CDR3: CASSIFRGYNEQFF. Here the CDR3 DNA reads TGTGCCAGCAGCATTTTTCGAGGATACAATGAGCAGTTCTTC.

The V gene is TRBV27, the J gene TRBJ2-5, with 10 bases that match TRBD1. The germline V gene encodes CDR1 MNHEY and CDR2 SMNVEV (reference sequence). V shed 7 bases, J shed 1 base, and the junction held 12 bases outside the gene matches. The CDR3 runs to 17 residues. The CDR3 DNA follows: TGTGCCAGCACCCCACTAGGGCGGACAGGGGGCCAAGAGACCCAGTACTTC. Its protein product is CASTPLGRTGGQETQYF.

The sample holds one count of this clone. The chain couples TRBV5-1 to TRBJ2-6, with D possibly matching TRBD2 (5 bases). The CDR3 runs to 16 residues. Germline V gives CDR1 SGHRS, CDR2 YFSETQ. The V end lost 0 bases, the J end lost 0 bases, and 7 bases lay between the germline ends. This CDR3 is CASSLGRGSGANVLTF. For the CDR3, the DNA is TGCGCCAGCAGCTTGGGACGGGGCTCTGGGGCCAACGTCCTGACTTTC. The variable domain in full, completed from reference TRBV5-1 and TRBJ2-6, reads KAGVTQTPRYLIKTRGQQVTLSCSPISGHRSVSWYQQTPGQGLQFLFEYFSETQRNKGNFPGRFSGRQFSNSRSEMNVSTLELGDSALYLCASSLGRGSGANVLTFGAGSRLTVL.

The genes are TRBV6-5 and TRBJ2-5; possible D gene TRBD2, 6 bases. From germline, CDR1 is MNHEY and CDR2 SVGAGI. CDR3 length: 16 residues. Trimming pared 0 bases from V and 1 base from J, leaving 12 bases between. The CDR3 coding sequence is TGTGCCAGCAGTTACTCGATGGGGGGTACCCAAGAGACCCAGTACTTC. This codes for CASSYSMGGTQETQYF.

This chain uses TRBV4-2 with TRBJ2-7; maybe TRBD2 (5 bases). This CDR3 comprises 16 residues. The ends were cut back, 0 bases at V and 5 bases at J, with 17 bases in the middle. Germline CDR1 LGHNA, CDR2 YNFKEQ. The CDR3 nucleotides are TGTGCCAGCAGCCAAGATTTCCAGCGGACCCGCGACGAGCAGTACTTC. Translating it yields CASSQDFQRTRDEQYF.

This chain connects TRBV7-6 to TRBJ1-6; unclear D gene. The germline V gene has CDR1 SGHVS and CDR2 FNYEAQ. The CDR3 length is 16 residues. The V end lost 1 base, the J end lost 0 bases, and 7 bases lay between the germline ends. The CDR3 sequence is CASSLGSGSYNSPLHF. DNA of the CDR3: TGTGCCAGCAGCTTAGGGTCAGGCTCCTATAATTCACCCCTCCACTTT.